Sequencing of this T cell receptor (beta chain) was carried out in a study of blood T cell repertoires in COVID-19 (dated by TCRdb to 2018 to 2021). Context from the whole study: The collaborator samples originated in the United States, Italy and Spain and spanned the acute and convalescent phases of COVID-19. Sample metadata almost always included a de-identified subject ID, COVID-19 status, age in years and sex. Deeply sampled blood TCRbeta repertoires from subjects exposed to, actively infected with, or recovered from COVID-19 were included in the dataset. The repertoires were made available in a free public database intended to serve as a resource for research on the immune response to SARS-CoV-2. Where HLA class I and class II types were available, the types were taken from metadata supplied by the sample provider, not from assay-based typing. The samples were drawn from two sources: the first 160 participants of the ongoing ImmuneRACE study, and some 1,300 subjects contributed by 6 global collaborators. The prospective study material was composed of cDNA or gDNA derived from T cells, B-cell-depleted T cells, or PBMCs.

The collaborating institutions used their own protocols to collect whole blood in K2EDTA tubes. For TCRbeta analysis, collaborators shipped samples as frozen whole blood, isolated PBMCs, or DNA extracted from either of those sample types. V is reduced by 1 base and J by 0 bases, leaving a spacing of 11 bases between them. CDR1 and CDR2 are read off the germline V gene (reference sequence) as SGHKS and YYEKEE. Including cysteine and phenylalanine, the CDR3 has 15 amino acids. Only CDR3 DNA is held: 45 bases, read in frame from base 1. Regarding this clone: It has no known antigen specificity. Per-base qualities were not stored, and no clone one base away is much larger.

Points the paper makes about the study in general: How much clinical and demographic metadata was included differed by source and by participant, and the metadata was provided uncurated.

TCRbeta CDR3 regions were amplified from genomic DNA using the immunoSEQ Assay, a bias-controlled multiplex PCR. Concerning the study's data processing: The number of nucleated cells in each sample was estimated from the amplification of reference gene primers within the assay. To quantify the absolute abundance of each unique TCRbeta CDR3 rearrangement, sequence reads were collapsed and filtered. Productive Simpson clonality was computed per sample as the square root of Simpson's diversity index over productive rearrangements. TCRdb took this table from immuneACCESS and kept in-frame rearrangements with V and J called. Such tables lack part of the clones; where checked against another copy, unresolved V genes explain under half of the gap, and the rest is unexplained. The V and J calls and the clone size are those of that table, but D and trimming were determined from the DNA. Recorded for this sample are 470,000 or so clones; 80% to 90% of them occurred a single time. The top ten hold more than 3% of the sample.

The receptor's source is a human donor in a cohort sampled during active COVID-19. The specimen sequenced was peripheral blood. The sequence is built from TRBV5-5 and TRBJ2-7; matching of 6 bases hints at TRBD1 as the D gene. The CDR3 is CASSLLGGLSYEQYF. The bases read TGTGCCAGCAGCTTGCTAGGGGGTCTCTCCTACGAGCAGTACTTC.